The 14 T cell receptor beta chains below come from one sample, sequenced in a study of technical replicates of blood from several donors (dated by TCRdb to the late 2010s). Receptor amplification or capture employed the immunoSEQ multiplex PCR assay. The immuneACCESS repertoire file appears here via TCRdb, limited to in-frame rearrangements. These files lack a portion of the clones; in checked studies, under half of the deficit traces to unresolved V genes, and the cause of the others is not known. The sample records 80,000 to 90,000 clones, roughly 94% of which are singletons. The top ten clonotypes cover roughly 0.25% of the sample. The specimen was T cells isolated from PBMCs. The origin of the receptors is a human donor in good health.

The rearrangement joins TRBV27 to TRBJ2-1; D not resolved. CDR3 length: 10 residues. Trimming shortened V by 8 bases and J by 7 bases, and 6 bases separated the two germline ends. CDR1 and CDR2 from the germline V gene are MNHEY and SMNVEV (reference sequence). The CDR3 spells CASGQNEQFF. The CDR3 DNA sequence: TGTGCCAGCGGGCAAAATGAGCAGTTCTTC.

The V and J genes are TRBV6-5 and TRBJ2-7, with no clear D. Trimming cost V 8 bases and J 1 base, with 6 bases left between them. Germline CDR1 is MNHEY and CDR2 is SVGAGI. The CDR3 runs 11 residues. CDR3 nucleotides: TGTGCCAGCTCCCAATCCTACGAGCAGTACTTC. This codes for CASSQSYEQYF.

V usage is TRBV5-4 and J usage is TRBJ1-2; a possible D gene is TRBD1 (6 bases). The V end was cut by 1 base, the J end by 4 bases, with 17 bases between. This CDR3 spans 16 amino acids. Germline CDR1 and CDR2: SGHNT and YYREEE (reference sequence). CDR3: CASSLSPWTARYGYTF. The CDR3 coding sequence is TGTGCCAGCAGCTTGTCTCCCTGGACAGCTCGCTATGGCTACACCTTC. The full variable domain, rest sourced from reference TRBV5-4 and TRBJ1-2, is ETGVTQSPTHLIKTRGQQVTLRCSSQSGHNTVSWYQQALGQGPQFIFQYYREEENGRGNFPPRFSGLQFPNYSSELNVNALELDDSALYLCASSLSPWTARYGYTFGSGTRLTVV.

V gene TRBV27 combines with J gene TRBJ1-6, with 7 bases that match TRBD1. Trimming cost V 3 bases and J 4 bases; bases outside gene matches: 12. Germline lookup yields CDR1 MNHEY and CDR2 SMNVEV (reference sequence). The CDR3 contains 18 residues. Written as DNA, the CDR3 is TGTGCCAGCAGTTTTTCCCCGTTCTCGGGACAGTATAATTCACCCCTCCACTTT. Translated, it gives CASSFSPFSGQYNSPLHF.

By share, this clone counts as medium-sized. The rearrangement joins TRBV2 to TRBJ1-1; D is unresolved. The CDR3 totals 13 residues. Trimming pared 4 bases from V and 4 bases from J, leaving 10 bases between. Germline loops: CDR1 SNHLY, CDR2 FYNNEI. The CDR3: CASSGAPSTEAFF. The DNA for the CDR3 is TGTGCCAGCAGTGGGGCCCCATCCACTGAAGCTTTCTTT.

The J gene is TRBJ1-1, the V gene TRBV5-6; TRBD1 matches at 8 bases. The germline gives CDR1 SGHDT, CDR2 YYEEEE. V lost 4 bases and J lost 0; bases outside the gene matches: 8. The length of the CDR3 is 16 residues. The chain's CDR3 is CASSLPRDRLNTEAFF. The CDR3 bases are TGTGCCAGCAGCCTTCCCCGGGACAGGTTGAACACTGAAGCTTTCTTT.

The chain has TRBV7-2 and TRBJ1-2; 10 nucleotides agree with TRBD1. The CDR3 length is 17 residues. With V trimmed by 4 bases and J by 7 bases, 15 bases remained unmatched. Germline V gives CDR1 SGHTA, CDR2 FQGNSA. The CDR3 spells CASSYSLTTGGASGYTF. The CDR3 nucleotides are TGTGCCAGCAGCTATTCCCTAACGACAGGGGGCGCGAGTGGCTACACCTTC.

This sequence joins TRBV14 and TRBJ1-6; D gene ambiguous. V was cut by 2 bases and J by 9 bases, with 11 bases left in between. The germline V gene encodes CDR1 SGHDN and CDR2 FVKESK. This CDR3 region has 14 residues. CDR3 region: CASSQTTVPSPLHF. In DNA, the CDR3 is TGTGCCAGCAGCCAAACCACAGTCCCTTCACCCCTCCACTTT.

The rearrangement joins TRBV30 to TRBJ2-7; D is uncertain. CDR1 and CDR2 (germline): GTSNPN, SVGIG (reference sequence). Trimming cost V 0 bases and J 7 bases, with 10 bases left between them. The CDR3 is made up of 12 amino acids. The CDR3 region is CAWSVLTSEQYF. The CDR3 nucleotides are TGTGCCTGGAGTGTACTCACTTCGGAGCAGTACTTC. Complete variable domain (other parts from reference TRBV30 and TRBJ2-7): SQTIHQWPATLVQPVGSPLSLECTVEGTSNPNLYWYRQAAGRGLQLLFYSVGIGQISSEVPQNLSASRPQDRQFILSSKKLLLSDSGFYLCAWSVLTSEQYFGPGTRLTVT.

The rearrangement links TRBV2 to TRBJ1-5; D is uncertain. Deletions cut 2 bases from V and 5 bases from J, with 13 bases between. From germline, CDR1 is SNHLY and CDR2 FYNNEI. The CDR3 covers 15 residues. CDR3 in DNA: TGTGCCAGCAGTGAACCAGGCCGAACTTATCAGCCCCAGCATTTT. Its translation: CASSEPGRTYQPQHF.

The chain uses TRBV7-9 and TRBJ2-2; D perhaps matches TRBD2 (7 bases). CDR3 size: 16 residues. The germline CDR1 and CDR2 sequences are SEHNR and FQNEAQ (reference sequence). Trimming shortened V by 5 bases and J by 3 bases, and 16 bases separated the two germline ends. CDR3 nucleotide sequence: TGTGCCAGCAGCCCCTTCCCCGGGGGGCACACCGGGGAGCTGTTTTTT. Translation: CASSPFPGGHTGELFF.

The chain is built from TRBV5-6 and TRBJ1-3, with no clear D. The CDR3 spans 15 residues. Germline CDR1 reads SGHDT; CDR2 reads YYEEEE. The ends were cut back, 1 base at V and 0 bases at J, with 8 bases in the middle. The CDR3 reads CASSLSWLSGNTIYF. The CDR3 nucleotides are TGTGCCAGCAGCTTGTCTTGGCTCTCTGGAAACACCATATATTTT.

The J gene is TRBJ2-1, the V gene TRBV27; D perhaps matches TRBD1 (5 bases). Between the trimmed V and J ends, which lost 5 bases and 3 bases, there was a span of 14 bases. The CDR3 contains 15 residues. The germline CDR1 and CDR2 sequences are MNHEY and SMNVEV (reference sequence). The CDR3 loop reads CASSPGRLSYNEQFF. The CDR3 DNA reads TGTGCCAGCAGTCCAGGGCGTCTGAGCTACAATGAGCAGTTCTTC.

The chain employs TRBV7-9 and TRBJ2-5, with TRBD1 as a possible D gene (6 bases). The CDR3 extends over 14 amino acids. V gave up 5 bases and J gave up 0 bases, with 10 bases separating them. Germline values: CDR1 SEHNR, CDR2 FQNEAQ (reference sequence). CDR3 coding DNA: TGTGCCAGCAGCCCCCGGGACAACCAAGAGACCCAGTACTTC. Its translation is CASSPRDNQETQYF.